What follows describes a single TCR beta chain. This clonotype was observed at least ten times. No cognate antigen has been identified for it. No base quality values were provided; no much bigger clone lies one nucleotide off. Sequenced on an Illumina HiSeq 2500. Superscript III and a set of TRAV- and TRBV-specific primers were used to synthesize first-strand cDNA, so that both TCRalpha and TCRbeta chains were covered. TCRs were amplified with Phusion for 15 to 20 PCR cycles using a constant-region primer together with the adapter attached to the V primers. Isolated mRNA was amplified with the MessageAmp II aRNA Amplification Kit, using an approximately 16-hour in vitro transcription at 37°C. mRNA for TCR sequencing was isolated with the Dynabeads mRNA DIRECT Purification Kit. Indexed Illumina adapters were added in a second Phusion PCR of roughly 26 cycles, after which AMPure XP beads were used to purify the products. As for how the authors treated the data: Custom Perl scripts pooled TCR sequences encoding the same protein, removed out-of-frame sequences and computed each clonotype's abundance. Any TCR sequence supported by only a single read was excluded from analysis. The metrics used to describe the repertoires included Shannon entropy, Gini index, clonality, richness, and the frequency of TCRs shared between repertoires. The raw public reads went through TCRdb reprocessing: fastp at Q25, MiXCR clone calling, in-frame beta chains kept. Entries that share a CDR3 protein sequence are merged under the most common genes and DNA. V and J calls and clone size were set by TCRdb, not the authors. This sample has about 84,000 distinct CDR3 sequences in its table, and 15% to 20% of those were observed once. Over 1.2% of the sample is held by the ten biggest clonotypes.

This entry is derived from a study of low-dose radiotherapy and immunotherapy resistance in tumors (dated by TCRdb to between 2020 and 2023). At the level of the whole study: Cohort 1 received 0.5 Gy per fraction every 2 weeks, with a prescribed total PTV dose of 6.5 Gy. In Cohort 2, 1 Gy per fraction was delivered every two weeks, for a total of 13 Gy over 26 weeks. Nivolumab was administered intravenously as a 240 mg flat dose every two weeks, and ipilimumab was administered intravenously at 1 mg/kg every six weeks. Intravenous cyclophosphamide at 200 mg/m2 was administered every two weeks, one day ahead of each radiation and immunotherapy administration. Aspirin 300 mg was taken orally once daily by patients for four cycles, starting on cycle 1 day 1. Randomization of trial participants into treatment groups was not performed. Eight patients were included in the translational analysis: three from the first dose cohort and the first five from the second dose cohort.

The intended sense of this specimen's time point label: after trial treatment. This specimen's treatment or condition label, interpreted: LDRT plus nivolumab, ipilimumab, low-dose cyclophosphamide and aspirin (RACIN trial). Donors were enrolled in RACIN, a single-arm phase I dose-escalation trial in which nivolumab, ipilimumab, aspirin, low-dose cyclophosphamide and low-dose radiotherapy were combined. To be eligible, a patient needed to have an advanced solid tumor that was TIL-negative. Including cysteine and phenylalanine, the CDR3 has 15 amino acids. The only DNA kept is the CDR3, 45 bases in frame from the first base. Sequences SQVTM (CDR1) and ANQGSEA (CDR2) are obtained from the germline V gene. V ends up 4 bases short and J 6 bases short, with an unmatched junction base count of 12.

The chain is made from TRBV29-1 and TRBJ2-7, with 10 bases matching TRBD2. The TCR was taken from a male donor with prostate cancer. This material consisted of PBMCs, taken after low-dose radiotherapy plus immunotherapy. The CDR3 protein is CSVVSSGRALGEQYF. The bases read TGCAGCGTTGTGTCGAGCGGGAGGGCCCTCGGCGAGCAGTACTTC.